One and the same sample provided the 16 T cell receptor beta chains below, sequenced in a study of neurological immune-mediated disorders. A single record per CDR3 protein comes from TCRdb applying MiXCR to the 5' RACE reads. Here the sample spans 39,000 or so distinct CDR3 sequences, about 2.5% being singletons. Material for sequencing was PBMCs. All receptors come from a man aged 25-40 years with multiple sclerosis.

This clonotype has ten or more counts. V is TRBV20-1 and J is TRBJ2-7; no firm D call. The CDR3 totals 13 residues. Germline V lookup: CDR1 DFQATT, CDR2 SNEGSKA (reference sequence). The V gene lost 5 bases and the J gene lost 1 base, with 12 bases spanning the gap. This CDR3 is CSASHPSSYEQYF. CDR3 coding DNA: TGCAGTGCTTCCCACCCTTCGTCCTACGAGCAGTACTTC.

This clonotype was observed many times. This chain connects TRBV6-2 or TRBV6-3 to TRBJ2-3; 10 bases are shared with TRBD2. V shed 4 bases and J 4 bases; nucleotides not matched to a gene: 14. Germline assignment: CDR1 MNHEY and CDR2 SVGEGT. The CDR3 sequence is 18 residues long. CDR3 nucleotide sequence: TGTGCCAGCAGTTTCCAACCCCTTTTAGCGGGGGGCGCAGATACGCAGTATTTT. Encoded protein: CASSFQPLLAGGADTQYF.

This clonotype appeared many times. The chain has TRBV5-1 and TRBJ1-1; 8 nucleotides agree with TRBD1. V dropped 4 bases and J dropped 7; count of bases not matched to a gene: 3. The CDR3 totals 12 residues. CDR1 and CDR2 from the germline V gene are SGHRS and YFSETQ. For the CDR3, the DNA is TGCGCCAGCAGCCCCGGGACAGGTGAAGCTTTCTTT. It codes for CASSPGTGEAFF.

This clonotype was seen repeatedly, ten times or more. The chain combines TRBV20-1 with TRBJ1-4; no clear D. Germline loops: CDR1 DFQATT, CDR2 SNEGSKA (reference sequence). V gave up 5 bases and J gave up 9 bases, with 16 bases separating them. The CDR3 loop spans 13 amino acids. The CDR3, as DNA: TGCAGTGCTTACAAGGGCGATCTGAAAAAACTGTTTTTT. It specifies CSAYKGDLKKLFF.

This clonotype appeared a few times. With a much larger clone just one base away, this may be a read error. The chain carries TRBV7-2 and TRBJ2-5; weak D call: TRBD1 (5 bases). CDR1 and CDR2 from the germline V gene are SGHTA and FQGNSA. This CDR3 has 13 amino acids. The CDR3 bases are TGTGTCAGCAGCTCTGACAGACAAGAGACCCAGTACTTC. This translates into CVSSSDRQETQYF.

This clonotype was seen ten or more times. The gene calls are TRBV29-1 and TRBJ2-7; D is unclear. The germline CDR1 and CDR2 sequences are SQVTM and ANQGSEA. Trimming left V 5 bases short and J 3 bases short, with 8 bases between. CDR3 length: 11 amino acids. As DNA, the CDR3 is TGCAGCGTTCACCTGGACTACGAGCAGTACTTC. Its protein product is CSVHLDYEQYF.

This clonotype was recorded many times. The J gene is TRBJ2-2, the V gene TRBV24-1; 7 nucleotides match TRBD1. The V gene's germline CDR1 is KGHDR and CDR2 SFDVKD. The CDR3 has 13 residues. Trimming removed 7 bases from V and 7 bases from J; junction bases left unmatched: 5. The CDR3 coding sequence is TGTGCCACCAGCCCAACAGGGGTCGGGGAGCTGTTTTTT. As protein: CATSPTGVGELFF.

By share of the sample, this clonotype is medium-sized. V and J are TRBV9 and TRBJ2-2; 8 nucleotides line up with TRBD1. V shed 0 bases, J shed 5 bases, and the junction held 6 bases outside the gene matches. From germline, CDR1 is SGDLS and CDR2 YYNGEE. CDR3 size: 16 residues. CDR3 bases: TGTGCCAGCAGCGTAGCGTCAGGGGGCGCGACCGGGGAGCTGTTTTTT. Translation gives CASSVASGGATGELFF.

This clonotype is classed as medium-sized. The rearrangement links TRBV4-1 to TRBJ2-3; D gene unclear. The germline V gene has CDR1 MGHRA and CDR2 YSYEKL. Trimming took off 3 bases at V and 2 bases at J, with 15 bases between the two ends. The CDR3 covers 16 residues. CDR3 loop: CASSQQPVGYTDTQYF. CDR3 sequence (DNA): TGCGCCAGCAGCCAGCAACCGGTGGGGTACACAGATACGCAGTATTTT.

In this sample, this clonotype turned up many times. CDR3 DNA: TGCGCCAGCAGCAAGGACCCGAACACCGGGGAGCTGTTTTTT. Its protein is CASSKDPNTGELFF. This sequence joins TRBV5-1 and TRBJ2-2; D not certain. Germline loops: CDR1 SGHRS, CDR2 YFSETQ. The CDR3 is 14 residues long. Trimming took 4 bases from V and 0 from J, leaving 7 bases between them.

This clonotype has a count of ten or more. CDR3 in amino acids: CSAPKQGRRPYEQYF. The CDR3 nucleotides read TGCAGTGCTCCCAAACAGGGGAGGAGGCCCTACGAGCAGTACTTC. The chain is built from TRBV20-1 and TRBJ2-7; weak D call: TRBD1 (7 bases). V lost 5 bases, J lost 2 bases, and 19 bases lay in between. Germline V gene lookup returns CDR1 DFQATT and CDR2 SNEGSKA (reference sequence). This CDR3 is 15 amino acids long.

This clonotype was detected many times. The chain combines TRBV25-1 with TRBJ1-1, with D possibly being TRBD1 (5 bases). The CDR3 has 15 amino acids. Trimming cost V 3 bases and J 1 base, with 12 bases left between them. Germline V gives CDR1 MGHDK, CDR2 SYGVNS. In nucleotides, the CDR3 is TGTGCCAGCAGTGACTCGGGGGGTCGGAACACTGAAGCTTTCTTT. Residues: CASSDSGGRNTEAFF.

In this sample, this clonotype turned up a few times. The genes are TRBV7-6 and TRBJ2-7; D might be TRBD1 (5 bases). Germline V CDR1 and CDR2: SGHVS, FNYEAQ. V dropped 4 bases and J dropped 6 bases, with 16 bases sitting between them. The CDR3 has 14 residues. CDR3 coding DNA: TGTGCCAGCAGCTACGAAATACAGGCCACCGAGCAGTACTTC. Protein sequence: CASSYEIQATEQYF.

This clonotype has a count of ten or more. The V call is TRBV5-1, the J call TRBJ2-7, with D possibly being TRBD1 (5 bases). There are 15 residues in the CDR3. CDR1 and CDR2 from the germline V gene are SGHRS and YFSETQ. Trimming left V 0 bases short and J 4 bases short, with 14 bases between. CDR3 sequence: CASSLAAGHGYEQYF. CDR3 nucleotides: TGCGCCAGCAGCTTGGCCGCAGGGCACGGATACGAGCAGTACTTC.

This clonotype was seen ten or more times. This rearrangement joins TRBV19 to TRBJ1-5, with 7 bases fitting TRBD1. The J segment lost 6 bases and the V segment lost 5 bases, leaving 1 base of the junction unmatched. Germline V gives CDR1 LNHDA, CDR2 SQIVND (reference sequence). The CDR3 length is 12 residues. The CDR3 region is CASSDRAQPQHF. The CDR3 nucleotides are TGTGCCAGTAGTGACAGGGCTCAGCCCCAGCATTTT.

This clonotype has a count of ten or more. V usage is TRBV7-6 and J usage is TRBJ1-3, with unresolved D. CDR1 is SGHVS, CDR2 FNYEAQ, per germline. The CDR3 runs to 17 residues. V lost 5 bases and J 0 bases, leaving 17 bases between the germline ends. CDR3 DNA: TGTGCCAGCAGCCCAGCCGCTCCAGAAAGCTCTGGAAACACCATATATTTT. It specifies CASSPAAPESSGNTIYF.